This T cell receptor (beta chain) derives from a study of PD-L1 blockade in urothelial cancer. On the study more broadly: Blood-derived samples held a median about 130,000 T cells.

Profiling relied on immunoSEQ multiplex PCR, and the TCRdb table lists in-frame clones only, not all of them. The sample yields under 55,000 clones, 84% seen once. Study-level findings and limits: Better progression-free and overall survival followed lower pretreatment blood clonality.

This clone was seen just once. The target antigen is unknown. CDR3 length: 17 residues. Looked up from germline, CDR1 is SGHNT and CDR2 is YYREEE (reference sequence). With 4 bases clipped from V and 1 base from J, the junction kept 7 bases outside the gene matches. For each patient, 1 to 8 samples were obtained, pretreatment and on-treatment. The sample consisted of PBMCs, taken around atezolizumab (anti-PD-L1) treatment. This TCR came from a man aged 35 to 55 with urothelial cancer. The genes are TRBV5-4 and TRBJ2-5, with TRBD2 matching 13 bases. This chain's CDR3 is CASSTGTSGAFQETQYF. The CDR3 DNA follows: TGTGCCAGCAGCACCGGGACTAGCGGGGCCTTCCAAGAGACCCAGTACTTC.